This is a list of T cell receptor beta chains from one sample in a study of T cells in Graves' hyperthyroidism and ophthalmopathy. From the multiplex PCR reads, TCRdb called clonotypes with MiXCR, one entry per CDR3 protein. The table has about 350,000 distinct CDR3 sequences, around 18% seen once; the top ten hold about 14%. What was sequenced was blood. These TCRs come from a woman between 35 and 50 years old with Graves' ophthalmopathy. Each CDR3 is given with its conserved first and last residue. A D gene is named only where the DNA matches it firmly. Not all rows give a size; the values are once, few, many and, for expanded clones, a class.

NA,TRBV20-1,many,TRBJ2-5,CSASSRSPETQYF,TGCAGTGCTAGTTCTCGATCTCCAGAGACCCAGTACTTC
NA,TRBV27,many,TRBJ2-7,CASSIGTPPLEQYF,TGTGCCAGCAGCATAGGGACTCCCCCACTGGAGCAGTACTTC
NA,TRBV6-2/TRBV6-3,many,TRBJ1-5,CASSYSQGRQHF,TGTGCCAGCAGTTACTCGCAAGGGCGCCAGCATTTT
NA,TRBV12-3/TRBV12-4,NA,TRBJ2-7,CASSLQGATSGPYEQYF,TGTGCCAGCAGTTTACAGGGGGCAACTAGCGGCCCCTACGAGCAGTACTTC
TRBD2,TRBV7-9,NA,TRBJ2-7,CASSRTSGLSYEQYF,TGTGCCAGCAGTCGGACTAGCGGGCTCTCCTACGAGCAGTACTTC
NA,TRBV20-1,many,TRBJ1-2,CSARAANYGYTF,TGCAGTGCTAGAGCTGCCAACTATGGCTACACCTTC
NA,TRBV19,NA,TRBJ1-2,CASSLQQTNYGYTF,TGTGCCAGTAGCCTTCAGCAGACTAACTATGGCTACACCTTC
NA,TRBV12-3/TRBV12-4,many,TRBJ2-5,CASSSSSIQETQYF,TGTGCCAGCAGTTCCTCTAGCATACAAGAGACCCAGTACTTC
TRBD2,TRBV30,many,TRBJ2-7,CAWSVASGRYEQYF,TGTGCCTGGAGTGTGGCTAGCGGGCGGTACGAGCAGTACTTC
NA,TRBV3-1,few,TRBJ2-5,CASTIAVRRPETQYF,TGTGCCAGCACCATAGCGGTCAGACGCCCAGAGACCCAGTACTTC
NA,TRBV9,many,TRBJ2-2,CASSVVQGMGELFF,TGTGCCAGCAGCGTAGTCCAGGGAATGGGGGAGCTGTTTTTT
NA,TRBV12-3/TRBV12-4,NA,TRBJ1-1,CASLPSTGRGSEAFF,TGTGCCAGCCTACCCTCCACAGGCCGGGGTTCTGAAGCTTTCTTT
NA,TRBV7-9,many,TRBJ1-1,CASSQIDAENTEAFF,TGTGCCAGCAGCCAGATTGACGCGGAAAACACTGAAGCTTTCTTT
NA,TRBV7-2,many,TRBJ1-2,CASSPRVGGENGYTF,TGTGCCAGCAGCCCCCGCGTGGGGGGGGAAAATGGCTACACCTTC
NA,TRBV28,many,TRBJ2-5,CASSSPRTSQFESQYF,TGTGCCAGCAGTTCCCCTCGGACATCGCAGTTTGAGTCCCAGTACTTC
NA,TRBV12-3/TRBV12-4,many,TRBJ1-1,CASSLVEGREAFF,TGTGCCAGCAGTTTAGTGGAGGGTCGGGAAGCTTTCTTT
TRBD2,TRBV6-1,many,TRBJ2-3,CASSPPGGYTDTQYF,TGTGCCAGCAGTCCCCCCGGGGGGTACACAGATACGCAGTATTTT
NA,TRBV6-5,many,TRBJ2-7,CASSTVYEQYF,TGTGCCAGCAGTACTGTCTACGAGCAGTACTTC
NA,TRBV11-3,NA,TRBJ1-1,CASSLDYVGYTEAFF,TGTGCCAGCAGCTTAGATTACGTGGGGTACACTGAAGCTTTCTTT
NA,TRBV29-1,many,TRBJ2-3,CSVAGRPDTQYF,TGCAGCGTTGCGGGACGGCCAGATACGCAGTATTTT
TRBD2,TRBV2,many,TRBJ2-7,CASRPLAGVFYEQYF,TGTGCCAGCAGGCCTCTAGCGGGAGTCTTTTACGAGCAGTACTTC